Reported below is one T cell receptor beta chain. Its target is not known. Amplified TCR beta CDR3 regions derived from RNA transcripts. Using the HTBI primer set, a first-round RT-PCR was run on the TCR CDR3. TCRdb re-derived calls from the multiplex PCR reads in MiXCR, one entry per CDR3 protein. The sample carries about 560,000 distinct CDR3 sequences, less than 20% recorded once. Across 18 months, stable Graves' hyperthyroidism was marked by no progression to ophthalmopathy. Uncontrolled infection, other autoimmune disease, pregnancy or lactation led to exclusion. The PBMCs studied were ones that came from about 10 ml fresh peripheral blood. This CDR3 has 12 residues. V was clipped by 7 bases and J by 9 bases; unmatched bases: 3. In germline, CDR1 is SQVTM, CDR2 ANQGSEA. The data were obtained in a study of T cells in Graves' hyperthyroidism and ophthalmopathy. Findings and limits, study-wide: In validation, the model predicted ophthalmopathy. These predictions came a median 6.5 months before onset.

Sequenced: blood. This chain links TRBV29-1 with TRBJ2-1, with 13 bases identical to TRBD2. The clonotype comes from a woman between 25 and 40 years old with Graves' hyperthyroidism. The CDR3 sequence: CSAGLAGREQFF. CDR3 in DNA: TGCAGCGCGGGACTAGCGGGACGTGAGCAGTTCTTC.